This record covers a single T cell receptor (beta chain). An even split of each subset's genomic DNA across several immunoSEQ plates was performed. Clones were read by immunoSEQ multiplex PCR, and TCRdb kept only the in-frame ones, dropping some. Among about half a million clones listed, 79% were seen once. The sample belongs to a study of shared clonotypes between healthy human individuals. The V gene's germline CDR1 is LNHDA and CDR2 SQIVND (reference sequence). V dropped 8 bases and J dropped 0; count of bases not matched to a gene: 6. The CDR3 extends over 15 amino acids. V usage is TRBV19 and J usage is TRBJ1-1; TRBD1 agrees at 10 bases. This sequence originates from a woman aged 35 to 49 in good health. Some clones in this sample may be carry-over from other donors' samples. The sequenced sample consisted of PBMCs. The CDR3 bases are TGTGCCAGTGGGGACAGGGGAGGCGTGAACACTGAAGCTTTCTTT. Translating it yields CASGDRGGVNTEAFF.